This T cell receptor (beta chain) was profiled in a study of blood T cell repertoires in COVID-19. TCRdb's copy holds only in-frame clones and misses some; the assay was immunoSEQ multiplex PCR. The sample carries about 210,000 clones, roughly 85% recorded once. The CDR3 is 18 residues long. Looked up from germline, CDR1 is SGHNT and CDR2 is YENEEA. Trimming left V 4 bases short and J 3 bases short, with 24 bases between. The chain couples TRBV11-3 to TRBJ1-1; TRBD1 might be the D (6 bases). The sequencing input was peripheral blood. This TCR derives from a woman aged 70 to 79 with COVID-19, enrolled during active disease. The CDR3 sequence: CASSSLTGGILRDTEAFF. CDR3 bases: TGTGCCAGCAGCTCCCTGACAGGTGGGATTTTAAGGGACACTGAAGCTTTCTTT.